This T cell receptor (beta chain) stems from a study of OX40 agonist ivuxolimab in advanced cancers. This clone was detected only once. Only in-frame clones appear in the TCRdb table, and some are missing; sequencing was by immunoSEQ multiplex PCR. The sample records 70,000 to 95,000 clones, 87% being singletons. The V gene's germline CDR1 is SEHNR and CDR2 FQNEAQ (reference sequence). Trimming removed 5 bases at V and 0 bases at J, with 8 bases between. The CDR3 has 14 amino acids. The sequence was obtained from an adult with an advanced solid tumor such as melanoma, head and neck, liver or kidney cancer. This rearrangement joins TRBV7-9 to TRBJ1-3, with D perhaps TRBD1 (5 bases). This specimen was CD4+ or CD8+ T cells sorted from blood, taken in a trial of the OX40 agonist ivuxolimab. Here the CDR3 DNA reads TGTGCCAGCAGCCCACAGGTCTCTGGAAACACCATATATTTT. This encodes CASSPQVSGNTIYF.